This T cell receptor beta chain was sequenced for a study of cytomegalovirus exposure and HLA in healthy donors. About the research overall: From HLA-typed donors, an early data release held roughly 89 million unique TCRs.

CDR1 is SGHRS and CDR2 is YFSETQ in the germline V gene. The length of the CDR3 is 13 residues. J lost 6 bases, V lost 2 bases, and 4 bases had no gene match. The PCR made use of 60 Vbeta and 13 Jbeta primers. Generated by immunoSEQ multiplex PCR, the TCRdb table keeps only in-frame clones and is missing some. The data show about 130,000 clones, with over 70% seen just once and approximately 1.6% held by the top ten. The TCR was taken from a woman in her late teens or twenties in good health and CMV-seronegative. The chain couples TRBV5-1 to TRBJ1-1; 7 nucleotides agree with TRBD1. Specimen: PBMCs. CDR3: CASSFVTGAEAFF. CDR3 sequence (DNA): TGCGCCAGCAGCTTCGTAACAGGGGCTGAAGCTTTCTTT.